These 17 T cell receptor beta chains were sequenced from one sample in a study of cytotoxic CD8 clonotypes in ibrutinib-treated CLL (dated by TCRdb to about 2021). The library was obtained by the immunoSEQ multiplex PCR assay. Sourced from immuneACCESS, this table was stored by TCRdb with only in-frame sequences that have V and J called. A share of the clones is absent; for the studies checked, an unresolved V gene accounts for under half, and the remainder has no known explanation. The sample table records about 140,000 clones; about 84% of these occur just once. The ten largest clones take up 6.5% to 8% of the sample. The sequencing used PBMCs, collected after 36 months of ibrutinib treatment. These receptors all stem from a human donor with chronic lymphocytic leukemia.

The rearrangement links TRBV6-6 to TRBJ1-1; no clear D gene. This CDR3 contains 13 residues. V shed 5 bases and J shed 1 base, with 8 bases lying between them. Germline values: CDR1 MNHNY, CDR2 SVGAGI (reference sequence). CDR3 sequence: CASSQRQNTEAFF. CDR3 sequence (DNA): TGTGCCAGCAGTCAACGACAGAACACTGAAGCTTTCTTT.

For this clone: This may arise from a read error, as a much more abundant clone is one base away. The chain combines TRBV18 with TRBJ1-5; D unresolved. Germline assignment: CDR1 KGHSH and CDR2 LQKENI. Trimming shortened V by 3 bases and J by 4 bases, and 7 bases separated the two germline ends. The length of the CDR3 is 13 residues. The CDR3 spells CASSPDRNQPQHF. The CDR3 DNA sequence: TGTGCCAGCTCACCGGACCGTAATCAGCCCCAGCATTTT.

The chain carries TRBV7-7 and TRBJ2-2; D remains unclear. V lost 5 bases and J 3 bases, leaving 4 bases between the germline ends. CDR3 length: 12 residues. Germline values: CDR1 SSHAT, CDR2 FNYEAQ (reference sequence). The CDR3 is CASSAYTGELFF. The DNA for the CDR3 is TGTGCCAGCAGCGCGTACACCGGGGAGCTGTTTTTT.

The chain links TRBV7-9 to TRBJ2-1; TRBD1 might be the D (6 bases). The V gene's germline CDR1 is SEHNR and CDR2 FQNEAQ (reference sequence). The CDR3 loop spans 16 amino acids. Trimming took off 7 bases at V and 4 bases at J, with 20 bases between the two ends. CDR3 coding DNA: TGTGCCAGCACCCACGGATACCAGGGGAGTTACAATGAGCAGTTCTTC. Translated: CASTHGYQGSYNEQFF. The whole variable domain, filled in from reference TRBV7-9 and TRBJ2-1, reads DTGVSQNPRHKITKRGQNVTFRCDPISEHNRLYWYRQTLGQGPEFLTYFQNEAQLEKSRLLSDRFSAERPKGSFSTLEIQRTEQGDSAMYLCASTHGYQGSYNEQFFGPGTRLTVL.

The chain employs TRBV28 and TRBJ1-2, with D uncertain. V dropped 6 bases and J dropped 6 bases, with 11 bases sitting between them. Germline V gene sequence: CDR1 MDHEN, CDR2 SYDVKM. The CDR3 loop spans 12 amino acids. CDR3 region: CASRPAVDGYTF. The CDR3 nucleotides read TGTGCCAGCAGGCCAGCGGTGGATGGCTACACCTTC.

The genes are TRBV9 and TRBJ2-1, with D possibly being TRBD2 (6 bases). Germline V lookup: CDR1 SGDLS, CDR2 YYNGEE. The CDR3 has 15 residues. The germline V and J ends were trimmed by 3 bases and 4 bases, with 14 bases remaining between them. CDR3 sequence reads: CASSAGVAAYNEQFF. The CDR3, as DNA: TGTGCCAGCAGCGCGGGGGTAGCGGCGTACAATGAGCAGTTCTTC.

The J gene is TRBJ2-3, the V gene TRBV7-9; D may be TRBD2 (5 bases). Trimming cost V 5 bases and J 2 bases, with 14 bases left between them. Germline lookup yields CDR1 SEHNR and CDR2 FQNEAQ (reference sequence). The CDR3 contains 15 residues. The CDR3 DNA is TGTGCCAGCAGCCCCACTCTAGCTCTCACAGATACGCAGTATTTT. Amino acid sequence: CASSPTLALTDTQYF.

This chain uses TRBV6-1 with TRBJ2-5; D may match TRBD1 or TRBD2 (6 bases each). V was clipped by 6 bases and J by 5 bases, with 13 bases between them. The length of the CDR3 is 13 residues. Per germline, CDR1 MNHNS and CDR2 SASEGT. This chain's CDR3 is CASSTTGGETQYF. As DNA, the CDR3 is TGTGCCAGCAGCACGACAGGAGGGGAGACCCAGTACTTC.

The V and J genes are TRBV6-5 and TRBJ1-6, with a possible D match to TRBD1 (5 bases). The CDR3 totals 16 residues. Germline V gives CDR1 MNHEY, CDR2 SVGAGI. Trimming pared 0 bases from V and 8 bases from J, leaving 14 bases between. In DNA, the CDR3 is TGTGCCAGCAGTTACTCACAAGGGGTAGGGGATTCACCCCTCCACTTT. It specifies CASSYSQGVGDSPLHF.

This clone has more than one count but fewer than ten. The CDR3 nucleotides are TGCGCCAGCAGCCCGGGACAGGCGGGTGAAAAACTGTTTTTT. Translated, it gives CASSPGQAGEKLFF. V usage is TRBV5-1 and J usage is TRBJ1-4, with 8 bases matching TRBD1. With V trimmed by 4 bases and J by 7 bases, 6 bases remained unmatched. The V gene's germline CDR1 is SGHRS and CDR2 YFSETQ. The CDR3 totals 14 residues. The entire variable domain, with the rest obtained from reference TRBV5-1 and TRBJ1-4, is as follows: KAGVTQTPRYLIKTRGQQVTLSCSPISGHRSVSWYQQTPGQGLQFLFEYFSETQRNKGNFPGRFSGRQFSNSRSEMNVSTLELGDSALYLCASSPGQAGEKLFFGSGTQLSVL.

This clone has only one observation. V usage is TRBV27 and J usage is TRBJ1-2; TRBD1 matches 8 bases. Germline CDR1 is MNHEY and CDR2 is SMNVEV (reference sequence). Losses at the gene ends were 5 bases for V and 9 bases for J; bases not matched to a gene: 14. The CDR3 contains 15 residues. In nucleotides, the CDR3 is TGTGCCAGCAGTCTCGGACAGGGACCCTCTAACTGCTACACCTTC. This gives the protein CASSLGQGPSNCYTF.

The DNA for the CDR3 is TGTGCCAGCTCACCCGGACAGGGGATAAATTATGGCTACACCTTC. Translation gives CASSPGQGINYGYTF. The chain links TRBV18 to TRBJ1-2, with TRBD1 identical over 9 bases. Looked up from germline, CDR1 is KGHSH and CDR2 is LQKENI. This CDR3 is 15 amino acids long. Losses at the gene ends were 3 bases for V and 5 bases for J; bases not matched to a gene: 7.

The CDR3 nucleotides read TGCTCATGGGCTGGAAGGGAGACCCAGTACTTC. Translated: CSWAGRETQYF. J is TRBJ2-5 and V is TRBV20-1; no reliable D call. Germline assignment: CDR1 DFQATT and CDR2 SNEGSKA (reference sequence). The CDR3 runs 11 residues.

This clone occurred once. The V gene is TRBV5-1, the J gene TRBJ2-4; D is possibly TRBD1 (5 bases). The CDR3 is 14 amino acids. V was clipped by 2 bases and J by 0 bases, with 6 bases between them. Germline CDR1 SGHRS, CDR2 YFSETQ. The CDR3 spells CASSLGVAKNIQYF. For the CDR3, the DNA is TGCGCCAGCAGCTTAGGGGTAGCCAAAAACATTCAGTACTTC.

The V and J genes are TRBV6-5 and TRBJ1-2, with a possible D match to TRBD1 (5 bases). Per germline, CDR1 MNHEY and CDR2 SVGAGI. This CDR3 comprises 15 residues. V was trimmed by 0 bases and J by 2 bases, leaving 10 bases between them. The CDR3 nucleotides read TGTGCCAGCAGTTACTCGGTGTGGGGGAACTATGGCTACACCTTC. Translated: CASSYSVWGNYGYTF.

The chain combines TRBV19 with TRBJ2-7; D is possibly TRBD2 (6 bases). This CDR3 is built from 13 residues. Germline CDR1 is LNHDA and CDR2 is SQIVND (reference sequence). Trimming stripped 6 bases from V and 4 bases from J, with 13 bases between. CDR3 DNA sequence: TGTGCCAGTAGCCCAGGGAGGATTTACGAGCAGTACTTC. Protein: CASSPGRIYEQYF.

This chain joins TRBV6-5 and TRBJ1-1; D is perhaps TRBD1 (5 bases). With 0 bases removed from V and 8 bases from J, the gap between germline ends came to 13 bases. CDR3 size: 14 residues. Germline V gene data show CDR1 as MNHEY and CDR2 as SVGAGI. In DNA, the CDR3 is TGTGCCAGCAGTTACTCGGTATGGGGGAAAGAAGCTTTCTTT. Protein sequence: CASSYSVWGKEAFF.